These T cell receptor beta chains were read from a single sample in a study of metastatic and nonmetastatic thyroid tumors. TCRdb reprocessed the PCR reads using MiXCR. The table shows roughly 55,000 clones, with 15% to 20% occurring only once. Source material: blood. Receptors were obtained from a male donor with papillary thyroid cancer or a benign thyroid nodule (not recorded which). Some clones in this sample may be carry-over from other donors' samples. Both conserved end residues are trimmed from each CDR3. The order of the fields is J gene, V gene, CDR3 protein.

J: TRBJ2-7
V: TRBV11-1
CDR3: ASSLDWTGDYEQY

J: TRBJ1-5
V: TRBV7-6
CDR3: ASSLDTNQPQH

J: TRBJ2-1
V: TRBV5-5
CDR3: ASSLPRGEQF

J: TRBJ2-1
V: TRBV12-3/TRBV12-4
CDR3: ASGYPGQGFRNEQF

J: TRBJ2-1
V: TRBV24-1
CDR3: ATSEGWNEQF

J: TRBJ1-2
V: TRBV28
CDR3: ASISRTGVHYGYT

J: TRBJ2-5
V: TRBV7-3
CDR3: ASSLRRGQGETQY

J: TRBJ2-7
V: TRBV7-2
CDR3: ASSPRVGTSGEQY

J: TRBJ1-5
V: TRBV9
CDR3: ASSARGRVSNQPQH

J: TRBJ1-2
V: TRBV5-1
CDR3: ASSRESGTVYGYT

J: TRBJ2-6
V: TRBV6-6
CDR3: ASSYSRHLGPGANVLT

J: TRBJ2-5
V: TRBV6-2/TRBV6-3
CDR3: ASGGGPAGGHVETQY

J: TRBJ2-1
V: TRBV2
CDR3: AISSLEGPYNEQF

J: TRBJ2-7
V: TRBV28
CDR3: ASTPREGGGYEQY

J: TRBJ1-1
V: TRBV10-3
CDR3: AISEPDRAGNTEAF

J: TRBJ1-4
V: TRBV25-1
CDR3: ASSERLETGYEKLF

J: TRBJ2-1
V: TRBV6-1
CDR3: ASSLTSGRLF

J: TRBJ1-4
V: TRBV7-6
CDR3: ASSPQGSANEKLF

J: TRBJ2-1
V: TRBV12-3/TRBV12-4
CDR3: ASSLWGTNEQF

J: TRBJ1-5
V: TRBV6-2/TRBV6-3
CDR3: ASSYMWSLVGSNQPQH

J: TRBJ2-5
V: TRBV27
CDR3: ASRKTGVVYQDTQY

J: TRBJ2-7
V: TRBV5-5
CDR3: ASSFTGGEQY

J: TRBJ2-7
V: TRBV20-1
CDR3: SASRNRVEQY

J: TRBJ2-4
V: TRBV20-1
CDR3: SAPPPSGGRGGAKNIQY

J: TRBJ2-1
V: TRBV20-1
CDR3: SARVATSGVRGEQF

J: TRBJ1-3
V: TRBV6-5
CDR3: ASIKTTTLSGNTIY

J: TRBJ2-5
V: TRBV28
CDR3: ASSLTGETQY

J: TRBJ2-7
V: TRBV28
CDR3: ASSAMSSGGSYEQY

J: TRBJ2-7
V: TRBV4-1
CDR3: ASSHPTAKRGEQY

J: TRBJ1-2
V: TRBV11-1
CDR3: ASSLAWDRELDGYT

J: TRBJ1-5
V: TRBV6-1
CDR3: ASIDRSNQPHH

J: TRBJ2-3
V: TRBV5-6
CDR3: ASSRDLTSETTDTQY

J: TRBJ2-3
V: TRBV7-3
CDR3: ASTLRGGDTDTQY

J: TRBJ2-1
V: TRBV5-5
CDR3: ASSASGSLVNEQF

J: TRBJ2-3
V: TRBV11-2
CDR3: ASSLDQGRADTQY

J: TRBJ2-5
V: TRBV7-2
CDR3: ASRQGPQETQY

J: TRBJ2-1
V: TRBV6-1
CDR3: ASSREQSYNEQF

J: TRBJ1-2
V: TRBV9
CDR3: ASSIEAGGDYGYT

J: TRBJ2-3
V: TRBV5-1
CDR3: ASSLRSGGADTQY

J: TRBJ2-3
V: TRBV30
CDR3: AWSRILAGSSTDTQY

J: TRBJ2-6
V: TRBV4-2
CDR3: ASRPLGTGKGANVLT

J: TRBJ1-2
V: TRBV27
CDR3: ASRGTAVNYGYT